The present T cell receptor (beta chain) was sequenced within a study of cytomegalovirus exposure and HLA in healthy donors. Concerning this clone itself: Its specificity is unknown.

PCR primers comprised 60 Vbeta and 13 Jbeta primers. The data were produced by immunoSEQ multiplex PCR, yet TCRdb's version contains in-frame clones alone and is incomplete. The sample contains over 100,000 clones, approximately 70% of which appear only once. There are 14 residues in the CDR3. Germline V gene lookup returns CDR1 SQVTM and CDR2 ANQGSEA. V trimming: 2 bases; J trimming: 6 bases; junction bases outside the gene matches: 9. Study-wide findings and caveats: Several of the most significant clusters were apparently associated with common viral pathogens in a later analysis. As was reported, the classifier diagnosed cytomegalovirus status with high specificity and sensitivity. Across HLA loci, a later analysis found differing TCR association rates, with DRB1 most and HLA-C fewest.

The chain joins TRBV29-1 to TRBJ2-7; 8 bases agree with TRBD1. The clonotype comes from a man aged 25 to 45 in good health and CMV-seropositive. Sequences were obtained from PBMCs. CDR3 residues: CSVELGVTGGEQYF. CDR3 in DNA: TGCAGCGTTGAATTGGGAGTTACAGGGGGCGAGCAGTACTTC.